One and the same sample provided the 29 T cell receptor beta chains below, sequenced in a study of T cell responses to AZD1222 COVID-19 vaccine. Using immunoSEQ multiplex PCR, the repertoire was profiled, and TCRdb retains in-frame clones only, with some absent. Of about 130,000 clones listed, approximately 89% were seen once; the top ten hold just under 4.5%. The sample here was peripheral blood, taken 28 days after the second AZD1222 dose. Source of these receptors: an adult who received the AZD1222 COVID-19 vaccine.

This clone was counted a few times. The chain carries TRBV5-1 and TRBJ2-7; D possibly corresponds to TRBD1 (6 bases). Germline loops: CDR1 SGHRS, CDR2 YFSETQ. Trimming cost V 0 bases and J 3 bases, with 10 bases left between them. The CDR3 loop spans 14 amino acids. CDR3 amino acids: CASSLGQEFYEQYF. The CDR3 DNA reads as TGCGCCAGCAGCTTGGGACAGGAATTCTACGAGCAGTACTTC. Drawing the rest from reference TRBV5-1 and TRBJ2-7, the complete variable domain is KAGVTQTPRYLIKTRGQQVTLSCSPISGHRSVSWYQQTPGQGLQFLFEYFSETQRNKGNFPGRFSGRQFSNSRSEMNVSTLELGDSALYLCASSLGQEFYEQYFGPGTRLTVT.

The chain joins TRBV15 to TRBJ2-5; maybe TRBD1 (5 bases). This CDR3 region has 12 residues. Germline assignment: CDR1 LNHNV and CDR2 YYDKDF (reference sequence). The V end was cut by 5 bases, the J end by 9 bases, with 13 bases between. CDR3 loop: CATSGQQGAQYF. The CDR3 coding sequence is TGTGCCACCAGCGGACAACAAGGGGCCCAGTACTTC.

V is TRBV27 and J is TRBJ1-2, with D uncertain. V lost 3 bases to trimming and J lost 4 bases, with 9 bases between them. The CDR3 sequence is 13 residues long. CDR1 and CDR2 (germline): MNHEY, SMNVEV (reference sequence). The CDR3 DNA reads as TGTGCCAGCAGTTTCGTGAATTCCTATGGCTACACCTTC. Its translation is CASSFVNSYGYTF.

This rearrangement joins TRBV28 to TRBJ1-5; D gene ambiguous. V was clipped by 2 bases and J by 3 bases, with 11 bases between them. The CDR3 has 15 amino acids. Germline lookup yields CDR1 MDHEN and CDR2 SYDVKM. Written as DNA, the CDR3 is TGTGCCAGCAGTTTACTCTCCGGCTCCAATCAGCCCCAGCATTTT. Protein sequence: CASSLLSGSNQPQHF.

The chain couples TRBV28 to TRBJ2-7; possibly TRBD1 for D (6 bases). The germline V gene has CDR1 MDHEN and CDR2 SYDVKM. This CDR3 has 16 residues. Trimming removed 7 bases at V and 6 bases at J, with 25 bases between. CDR3 in amino acids: CASNYQTGAGFGEQYF. The CDR3 bases are TGTGCCAGCAATTATCAGACAGGCGCGGGTTTTGGCGAGCAGTACTTC.

V and J are TRBV3-1 (or the pseudogene TRBV3-2) and TRBJ2-7; the match to TRBD1 covers 8 bases. CDR3 length equals 16 residues. CDR1 is LGHDT and CDR2 is YNNKEL in the germline V gene (reference sequence). V dropped 0 bases and J dropped 2; count of bases not matched to a gene: 6. The CDR3 is CASSQDMGTGAYEQYF. For the CDR3, the DNA is TGTGCCAGCAGCCAAGACATGGGGACAGGAGCCTACGAGCAGTACTTC.

This sequence joins TRBV15 and TRBJ2-7; unclear D gene. This CDR3 has 14 amino acids. CDR1 is LNHNV, CDR2 YYDKDF, per germline (reference sequence). V shed 0 bases and J shed 1 base, with 7 bases lying between them. The CDR3 region has the DNA TGTGCCACCAGCAGAGATAAGGGTTCCTACGAGCAGTACTTC. It is translated as CATSRDKGSYEQYF.

The chain has TRBV5-1 and TRBJ2-1, with 8 positions matching TRBD1. Germline loops: CDR1 SGHRS, CDR2 YFSETQ. Trimming took 7 bases from V and 8 from J; bases not matched to a gene: 11. This CDR3 is built from 14 residues. DNA for the CDR3: TGCGCCAGCGCAAACGGACAGGGTGCCTATGAGCAGTTCTTC. Translating gives CASANGQGAYEQFF.

The chain has TRBV10-3 and TRBJ2-2; TRBD2 agrees at 8 bases. The CDR3 extends over 15 amino acids. Germline CDR1 and CDR2: ENHRY and SYGVKD. The V segment lost 10 bases and the J segment 3 bases; nucleotides outside the gene matches: 10. DNA of the CDR3: TGTGCCACCCCCGGGGGAGCGGGGGACACCGGGGAGCTGTTTTTT. It translates to CATPGGAGDTGELFF.

The V gene is TRBV28, the J gene TRBJ1-5; 8 bases fit TRBD1. The CDR3 covers 15 residues. Trimming took 3 bases from V and 6 from J; bases not matched to a gene: 7. Germline CDR1 MDHEN, CDR2 SYDVKM. CDR3 protein: CASSFDRGGRQPQHF. CDR3 DNA: TGTGCCAGCAGTTTCGACAGGGGAGGTCGTCAGCCCCAGCATTTT.

The chain combines TRBV9 with TRBJ1-4, with D perhaps matching TRBD1 (5 bases). The V and J ends lost 3 bases and 2 bases respectively, with 17 bases between them. CDR3 length: 17 residues. Germline lookup yields CDR1 SGDLS and CDR2 YYNGEE. The CDR3 DNA reads TGTGCCAGCAGCGCCGAAGGGGTGTGGGATACTAATGAAAAACTGTTTTTT. Protein: CASSAEGVWDTNEKLFF.

The chain links TRBV12-3 or TRBV12-4 to TRBJ1-2; D possibly corresponds to TRBD1 (6 bases). V was pared by 2 bases and J by 10 bases, with 11 bases between. The CDR3 runs 12 residues. CDR3 residues: CASSLRTDHYTF. CDR3 sequence (DNA): TGTGCCAGCAGTTTAAGGACAGACCACTACACCTTC.

The chain is built from TRBV10-3 and TRBJ2-2, with TRBD1 matching 8 bases. The CDR3 has 14 amino acids. Germline V CDR1 and CDR2: ENHRY, SYGVKD. V was clipped by 4 bases and J by 6 bases; unmatched bases: 4. Here the CDR3 reads CAISGQGASGELFF. CDR3 bases: TGTGCCATCAGTGGCCAGGGGGCGTCCGGGGAGCTGTTTTTT.

The genes are TRBV29-1 and TRBJ1-1; 9 nucleotides line up with TRBD1. J was trimmed by 3 bases and V by 7 bases; bases with no gene match: 6. The CDR3 loop spans 13 amino acids. The germline V gene encodes CDR1 SQVTM and CDR2 ANQGSEA. CDR3 DNA: TGCAGCGCCGGGGACAGGGCGGACACTGAAGCTTTCTTT. Its protein product is CSAGDRADTEAFF.

This rearrangement joins TRBV10-1 to TRBJ2-7, with D perhaps matching TRBD1 or TRBD2 (6 bases each). Germline V lookup: CDR1 WNHNN, CDR2 SYGVQD (reference sequence). This CDR3 has 14 amino acids. Trimming pared 7 bases from V and 4 bases from J, leaving 17 bases between. CDR3 in amino acids: CASKTTGRSYEQYF. The CDR3 DNA reads as TGCGCCAGCAAGACAACAGGGAGGTCTTACGAGCAGTACTTC.

This sequence joins TRBV6-5 and TRBJ1-5; a weak D match, TRBD1 (6 bases). V was clipped by 4 bases and J by 11 bases, with 21 bases between them. CDR1 is MNHEY and CDR2 is SVGAGI in the germline V gene. CDR3 size: 15 residues. The CDR3 is CASSSSTLDRLTQHF. The CDR3 DNA reads as TGTGCCAGCAGTTCCTCAACCCTCGACAGGTTGACCCAGCATTTT.

The chain joins TRBV11-1 to TRBJ1-1; D is unresolved. The CDR3 is made up of 13 amino acids. Germline values: CDR1 SGHAT, CDR2 FQDESV (reference sequence). The V end lost 1 base, the J end lost 6 bases, and 9 bases lay between the germline ends. The CDR3 loop reads CASSLDHKAEAFF. The CDR3 DNA reads as TGTGCCAGCAGCTTAGATCATAAGGCTGAAGCTTTCTTT. Together with reference TRBV11-1 and TRBJ1-1, the CDR3 gives the full variable domain: EAEVAQSPRYKITEKSQAVAFWCDPISGHATLYWYRQILGQGPELLVQFQDESVVDDSQLPKDRFSAERLKGVDSTLKIQPAELGDSAMYLCASSLDHKAEAFFGQGTRLTVV.

This chain links TRBV28 with TRBJ1-2, with D uncertain. CDR1 is MDHEN and CDR2 is SYDVKM in the germline V gene. The CDR3 has 11 residues. The V end lost 4 bases, the J end lost 2 bases, and 2 bases lay between the germline ends. The CDR3 DNA reads TGTGCCAGCAGTTGGAACTATGGCTACACCTTC. Its protein is CASSWNYGYTF.

The chain employs TRBV11-2 and TRBJ1-1; TRBD1 is a possible D gene (5 bases). The CDR3 totals 14 residues. CDR1 is SGHAT and CDR2 is FQNNGV in the germline V gene. Trimming removed 0 bases from V and 8 bases from J, with 13 bases in between. CDR3 nucleotide sequence: TGTGCCAGCAGCTTAGATCGGGACCCCACAGAAGCTTTCTTT. It codes for CASSLDRDPTEAFF.

The chain recombines TRBV7-8 with TRBJ2-1, with 9 bases aligning to TRBD2. The V gene end was trimmed by 5 bases and the J gene end by 7 bases; junction bases not matched to a gene: 9. The CDR3 consists of 15 residues. Germline lookup yields CDR1 SGHVS and CDR2 FQNEAQ. CDR3 DNA sequence: TGTGCCAGCAGCAGAGAGCGGGGGGCGGGGAATGAGCAGTTCTTC. Its protein product is CASSRERGAGNEQFF.

The V and J genes are TRBV6-5 and TRBJ2-7; 9 bases agree with TRBD2. The V gene end was trimmed by 6 bases and the J gene end by 0 bases; junction bases not matched to a gene: 6. This CDR3 region has 15 residues. Germline V gene data show CDR1 as MNHEY and CDR2 as SVGAGI. The CDR3 nucleotides read TGTGCCAGCAGGGTTACTAGCGGGTACTCCTACGAGCAGTACTTC. Translating it yields CASRVTSGYSYEQYF.

The chain carries TRBV28 and TRBJ1-2; D not certain. The ends were cut back, 6 bases at V and 5 bases at J, with 13 bases in the middle. Per the germline V gene, CDR1 is MDHEN and CDR2 is SYDVKM. The CDR3 is made up of 13 amino acids. The CDR3 nucleotides are TGTGCCAGCAGCCCGGGCCTCCATTATGGCTACACCTTC. Protein sequence: CASSPGLHYGYTF.

V gene TRBV7-9 combines with J gene TRBJ1-5, with D tentatively TRBD1 (5 bases). The CDR3 contains 15 residues. In germline, CDR1 is SEHNR, CDR2 FQNEAQ (reference sequence). V dropped 5 bases and J dropped 4 bases, with 15 bases sitting between them. The CDR3 spells CASSPNQGGNQPQHF. The CDR3 DNA reads as TGTGCCAGCAGCCCCAACCAGGGAGGGAATCAGCCCCAGCATTTT.

The V gene is TRBV5-4, the J gene TRBJ1-2, with 10 bases aligning to TRBD1. V was clipped by 0 bases and J by 8 bases; unmatched bases: 10. CDR1 is SGHNT, CDR2 YYREEE, per germline (reference sequence). The CDR3 runs to 16 residues. The DNA for the CDR3 is TGTGCCAGCAGCTTGGGGGGACAGGGGCAGGGAGGCGGCTACACCTTC. Translating it yields CASSLGGQGQGGGYTF.

The rearrangement uses TRBV28 and TRBJ2-1; possible D gene TRBD1, 6 bases. CDR1 and CDR2 from the germline V gene are MDHEN and SYDVKM. CDR3 size: 13 residues. Deletions cut 2 bases from V and 7 bases from J, with 9 bases between. CDR3 sequence reads: CASSLQGWNEQFF. Here the CDR3 DNA reads TGTGCCAGCAGTTTACAGGGGTGGAATGAGCAGTTCTTC.

The chain carries TRBV18 and TRBJ2-7, with D perhaps TRBD2 (6 bases). Trimming cost V 3 bases and J 5 bases, with 11 bases left between them. In germline, CDR1 is KGHSH, CDR2 LQKENI. CDR3 size: 13 residues. CDR3 loop: CASSPRGNHEQYF. CDR3 sequence (DNA): TGTGCCAGCTCACCCCGCGGGAATCACGAGCAGTACTTC. Looking up the rest from reference TRBV18 and TRBJ2-7 gives the full variable domain: NAGVMQNPRHLVRRRGQEARLRCSPMKGHSHVYWYRQLPEEGLKFMVYLQKENIIDESGMPKERFSAEFPKEGPSILRIQQVVRGDSAAYFCASSPRGNHEQYFGPGTRLTVT.

V is TRBV6-5 and J is TRBJ1-5; the match to TRBD1 covers 7 bases. V shed 5 bases, J shed 4 bases, and the junction held 8 bases outside the gene matches. Looked up from germline, CDR1 is MNHEY and CDR2 is SVGAGI. CDR3 size: 15 residues. The CDR3 is CASSRGGDSNQPQHF. CDR3 sequence (DNA): TGTGCCAGCAGTAGGGGGGGGGACAGTAATCAGCCCCAGCATTTT.

This clone was seen a single time. The J gene is TRBJ1-1, the V gene TRBV30, with 7 bases that match TRBD1. With 3 bases clipped from V and 0 bases from J, the junction kept 7 bases outside the gene matches. Germline values: CDR1 GTSNPN, CDR2 SVGIG (reference sequence). The CDR3 consists of 15 residues. The CDR3 is CAWRREGTVNTEAFF. As DNA, the CDR3 is TGTGCCTGGAGAAGGGAGGGGACAGTGAACACTGAAGCTTTCTTT.

This CDR3 is CASTGTGGQPQHF. The CDR3 coding sequence is TGTGCCAGCACCGGGACAGGGGGCCAGCCCCAGCATTTT. The chain joins TRBV6-5 to TRBJ1-5, with TRBD1 identical over 12 bases. This CDR3 spans 13 amino acids. V shed 7 bases, J shed 7 bases, and the junction held 2 bases outside the gene matches. Germline V lookup: CDR1 MNHEY, CDR2 SVGAGI.